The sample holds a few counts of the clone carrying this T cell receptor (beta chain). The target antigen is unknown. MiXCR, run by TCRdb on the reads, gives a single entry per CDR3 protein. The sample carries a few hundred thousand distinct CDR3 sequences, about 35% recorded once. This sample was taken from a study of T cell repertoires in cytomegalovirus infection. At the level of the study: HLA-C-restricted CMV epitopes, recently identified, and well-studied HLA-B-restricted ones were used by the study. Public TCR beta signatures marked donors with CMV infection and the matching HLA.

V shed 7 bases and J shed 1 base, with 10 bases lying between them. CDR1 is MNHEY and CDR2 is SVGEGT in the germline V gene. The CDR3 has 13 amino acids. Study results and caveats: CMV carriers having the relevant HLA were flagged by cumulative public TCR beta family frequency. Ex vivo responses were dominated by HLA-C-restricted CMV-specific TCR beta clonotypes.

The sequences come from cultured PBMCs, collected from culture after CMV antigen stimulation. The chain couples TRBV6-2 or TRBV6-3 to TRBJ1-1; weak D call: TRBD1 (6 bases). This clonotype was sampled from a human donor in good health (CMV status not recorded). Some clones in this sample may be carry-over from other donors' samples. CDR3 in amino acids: CASTDRRNTEAFF. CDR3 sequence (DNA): TGTGCCAGCACGGACAGAAGGAACACTGAAGCTTTCTTT.